This is a list of T cell receptor beta chains from one sample in a study of T cells in Graves' hyperthyroidism and ophthalmopathy. TCRdb re-analysed the multiplex PCR reads in MiXCR, keeping a single row per CDR3 protein. This table holds about 530,000 distinct CDR3 sequences, roughly 17% found once. The sample was blood. The origin of the receptors is a young woman with Graves' ophthalmopathy. The CDR3 runs from the conserved cysteine through the conserved F or W. A D gene is named only where the DNA matches it firmly. Part of the rows lack a size; the others show once, few, many or a class for expanded clones.

clone_size,d_call,j_call,v_call,cdr3_aa,cdr3_nt
NA,NA,TRBJ2-7,TRBV20-1,CSARDRQESYEQYF,TGCAGTGCTAGAGACCGGCAGGAATCCTACGAGCAGTACTTC
NA,TRBD2,TRBJ2-1,TRBV20-1,CSAIPGTSGPEQFF,TGCAGTGCTATACCCGGGACTAGCGGCCCTGAACAGTTCTTC
many,NA,TRBJ2-1,TRBV5-6,CASSLAVVSSYNEQFF,TGTGCCAGCAGCTTGGCCGTGGTGAGCTCCTACAATGAGCAGTTCTTC
many,TRBD1,TRBJ1-2,TRBV2,CASSEALGTGANYGYTF,TGTGCCAGCAGTGAAGCGCTGGGGACAGGGGCTAACTATGGCTACACCTTC
many,TRBD1,TRBJ1-5,TRBV28,CASSRDRGLNQPQHF,TGTGCCAGCAGCAGGGACAGGGGACTCAATCAGCCCCAGCATTTT
many,TRBD1,TRBJ1-2,TRBV5-1,CASSAGTGGDYTF,TGCGCCAGCAGCGCGGGGACAGGGGGCGACTACACCTTC
few,NA,TRBJ2-7,TRBV7-8,CASSHRDGKSSYEQYF,TGTGCCAGCAGCCACCGGGACGGGAAAAGCTCCTACGAGCAGTACTTC
many,NA,TRBJ1-5,TRBV12-3/TRBV12-4,CASSSPSDQPQHF,TGTGCCAGCAGTTCCCCATCCGATCAGCCCCAGCATTTT
many,TRBD2,TRBJ2-6,TRBV6-1,CASSRLAGPSGANVLTF,TGTGCCAGCAGTCGACTAGCGGGACCCTCTGGGGCCAACGTCCTGACTTTC
few,TRBD1,TRBJ2-1,TRBV11-1,CASSTRDRAYNEQFF,TGTGCCAGTAGTACCCGGGACAGGGCCTACAATGAGCAGTTCTTC
NA,NA,TRBJ1-1,TRBV27,CASSSGGSGNAEAFF,TGTGCCAGCAGTAGCGGGGGCTCGGGAAACGCTGAAGCTTTCTTT
NA,TRBD1,TRBJ2-7,TRBV20-1,CSASRQGAFNEQYF,TGCAGTGCTAGTAGACAGGGGGCGTTCAACGAGCAGTACTTC
NA,NA,TRBJ2-1,TRBV7-2,CASSLGVWERYNEQFF,TGTGCCAGCAGCTTAGGTGTCTGGGAGCGGTACAATGAGCAGTTCTTC
few,NA,TRBJ2-5,TRBV20-1,CSARDVMGIQETQYF,TGCAGTGCTAGAGATGTCATGGGAATTCAAGAGACCCAGTACTTC
many,NA,TRBJ1-1,TRBV12-3/TRBV12-4,CAMGEGTEAFF,TGTGCCATGGGGGAAGGCACTGAAGCTTTCTTT
NA,NA,TRBJ1-4,TRBV7-2,CASSSRTDTNEKLFF,TGTGCCAGCAGCTCTCGGACAGACACTAATGAAAAACTGTTTTTT
NA,TRBD1,TRBJ1-6,TRBV7-6,CASSLGDRYNSPLHF,TGTGCCAGCAGCTTAGGGGACAGATATAATTCACCCCTCCACTTT
few,NA,TRBJ2-1,TRBV7-3,CASSLTVTDPRNNEQFF,TGTGCCAGCAGCTTAACGGTGACAGACCCACGAAACAATGAGCAGTTCTTC
many,NA,TRBJ2-7,TRBV6-1,CASSHRDTGYSYEQYF,TGTGCCAGCAGTCACCGGGACACCGGCTACTCCTACGAGCAGTACTTC
NA,TRBD1,TRBJ2-2,TRBV4-3,CASSHGASGTGVNTGELFF,TGCGCCAGCAGCCATGGAGCCTCCGGGACAGGGGTCAACACCGGGGAGCTGTTTTTT
NA,NA,TRBJ2-1,TRBV10-3,CAISELEGRENEQFF,TGTGCCATCAGTGAGTTGGAGGGCCGGGAAAATGAGCAGTTCTTC
few,NA,TRBJ1-5,TRBV19,CASSISGRVSNQPQHF,TGTGCCAGTAGTATCTCCGGCAGGGTTAGCAATCAGCCCCAGCATTTT
NA,TRBD2,TRBJ2-1,TRBV5-1,CASSLARPTSGNYNEQFF,TGCGCCAGCAGCTTGGCTCGCCCCACTAGCGGCAACTACAATGAGCAGTTCTTC
many,TRBD1,TRBJ1-5,TRBV11-3,CASSQSRDRGVRQPQHF,TGTGCCAGCAGCCAGAGCCGGGACAGGGGAGTTAGACAGCCCCAGCATTTT
NA,TRBD1,TRBJ1-1,TRBV6-2/TRBV6-3,CASRSTGGGNTEAFF,TGTGCCAGCAGATCCACAGGGGGCGGGAACACTGAAGCTTTCTTT
many,TRBD1,TRBJ1-2,TRBV27,CASSYLRDRERVDYGYTF,TGTGCCAGCAGTTACTTGCGGGACAGGGAGAGGGTTGACTATGGCTACACCTTC
many,TRBD1,TRBJ1-1,TRBV7-8,CASNIPDRVNTEAFF,TGTGCCAGCAACATCCCGGACAGGGTGAACACTGAAGCTTTCTTT